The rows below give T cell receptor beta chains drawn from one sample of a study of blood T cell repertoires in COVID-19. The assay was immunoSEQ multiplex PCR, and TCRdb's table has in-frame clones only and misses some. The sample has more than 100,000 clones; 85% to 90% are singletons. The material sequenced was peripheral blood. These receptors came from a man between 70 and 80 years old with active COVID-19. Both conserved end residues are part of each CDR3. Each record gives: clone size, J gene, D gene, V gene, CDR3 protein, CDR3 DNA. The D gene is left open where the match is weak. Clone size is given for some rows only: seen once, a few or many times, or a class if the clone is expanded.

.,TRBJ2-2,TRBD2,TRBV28,CASSLNGRRPGELFF,TGTGCCAGCAGTTTAAACGGGAGGCGCCCCGGGGAGCTGTTTTTT
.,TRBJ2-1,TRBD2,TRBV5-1,CASRPWTSPSYNEQFF,TGCGCCAGCAGGCCCTGGACTAGCCCTTCCTACAATGAGCAGTTCTTC
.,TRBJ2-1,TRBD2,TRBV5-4,CASSFLGRENTEQFF,TGTGCCAGCAGCTTTTTAGGGAGGGAAAACACTGAGCAGTTCTTC
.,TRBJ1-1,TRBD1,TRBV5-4,CASSPTGRDTEAFF,TGTGCCAGCAGCCCGACAGGGCGGGACACTGAAGCTTTCTTT
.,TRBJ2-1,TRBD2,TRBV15,CATSEAPSGGYNEQFF,TGTGCCACCAGCGAAGCCCCTAGCGGGGGGTACAATGAGCAGTTCTTC
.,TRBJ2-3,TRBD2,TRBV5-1,CASSSTVQREGRGSDTQYF,TGCGCCAGCAGCTCTACCGTCCAGCGGGAGGGCCGAGGGTCAGATACGCAGTATTTT
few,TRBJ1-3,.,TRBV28,CASRLDMRNTIYF,TGTGCCAGCAGATTGGACATGAGAAACACCATATATTTT
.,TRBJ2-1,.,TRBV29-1,CSVPEYNEQFF,TGCAGCGTTCCCGAGTACAATGAGCAGTTCTTC
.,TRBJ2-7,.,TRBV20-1,CSAGTREQYF,TGCAGTGCTGGAACTAGGGAGCAGTACTTC
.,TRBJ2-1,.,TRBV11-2,CASSLEGARYNEQFF,TGTGCCAGCAGCTTAGAGGGGGCCCGCTACAATGAGCAGTTCTTC
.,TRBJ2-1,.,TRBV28,CASSSLGSQRHNEQFF,TGTGCCAGCAGTTCATTGGGTTCTCAGCGTCACAATGAGCAGTTCTTC
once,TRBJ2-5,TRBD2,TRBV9,CASDTSGGSGETQYF,TGTGCCAGCGATACGTCGGGCGGGAGTGGAGAGACCCAGTACTTC
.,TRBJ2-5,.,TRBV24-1,CATSDLGGPDPETQYF,TGTGCCACCAGTGATTTGGGAGGGCCGGACCCAGAGACCCAGTACTTC
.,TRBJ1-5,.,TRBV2,CASSDLDPGSNQPQHF,TGTGCCAGCAGTGATTTGGACCCGGGGAGCAATCAGCCCCAGCATTTT
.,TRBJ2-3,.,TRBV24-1,CATSDYGGSTDTQYF,TGTGCCACCAGTGATTATGGCGGTTCCACAGATACGCAGTATTTT
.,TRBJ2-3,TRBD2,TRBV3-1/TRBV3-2,CASSQESMLAGVRTQYF,TGTGCCAGCAGCCAAGAATCAATGCTAGCGGGAGTACGTACGCAGTATTTT
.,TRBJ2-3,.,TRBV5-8,CASSPGRRGTDTQYF,TGTGCCAGCAGCCCCGGACGGAGGGGTACAGATACGCAGTATTTT
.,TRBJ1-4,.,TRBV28,CASHGGQYEKLFF,TGTGCCAGCCATGGTGGACAGTATGAAAAACTGTTTTTT
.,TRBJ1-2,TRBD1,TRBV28,CASTLPGGPYGYTF,TGTGCCAGCACCCTCCCAGGGGGTCCCTATGGCTACACCTTC
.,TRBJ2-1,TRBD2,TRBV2,CASRPGTSGTGEQFF,TGTGCCAGCAGGCCCGGGACTAGCGGGACCGGCGAGCAGTTCTTC
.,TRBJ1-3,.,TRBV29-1,CSVGLAIYF,TGCAGCGTTGGGCTGGCCATATATTTT
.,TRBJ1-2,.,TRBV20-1,CSAKRGYGYTF,TGCAGTGCTAAGAGGGGGTATGGCTACACCTTC
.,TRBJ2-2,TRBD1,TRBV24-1,CATSEIPGQGMTGELFF,TGTGCCACCAGTGAGATCCCGGGACAGGGGATGACCGGGGAGCTGTTTTTT
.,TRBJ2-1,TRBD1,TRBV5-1,CASSQTGVSYNEQFF,TGCGCCAGCAGCCAGACAGGGGTCTCCTACAATGAGCAGTTCTTC
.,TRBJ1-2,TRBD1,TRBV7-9,CASSLAERTGGASYGYTF,TGTGCCAGCAGCTTAGCGGAGAGAACAGGGGGCGCTTCCTATGGCTACACCTTC
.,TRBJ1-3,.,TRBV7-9,CASSLAGRTGNTIYF,TGTGCCAGCAGCTTGGCGGGAAGAACTGGAAACACCATATATTTT
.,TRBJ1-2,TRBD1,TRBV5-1,CASSTDRGESYGYTF,TGCGCCAGCAGCACCGACAGGGGGGAAAGCTATGGCTACACCTTC
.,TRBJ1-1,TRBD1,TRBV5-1,CASRQGVNTEAFF,TGCGCCAGCAGACAGGGGGTGAACACTGAAGCTTTCTTT
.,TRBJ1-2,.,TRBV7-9,CASSLKANGYTF,TGTGCCAGCAGCTTAAAAGCCAATGGCTACACCTTC
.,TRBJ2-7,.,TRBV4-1,CASSQDSPAGRKYF,TGCGCCAGCAGCCAAGATTCCCCGGCAGGGCGGAAGTACTTC
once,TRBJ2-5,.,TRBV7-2,CASSRPGFGETQYF,TGTGCCAGCAGCCGCCCCGGGTTCGGGGAGACCCAGTACTTC
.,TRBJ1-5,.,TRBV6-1,CASSEGKTYNQPQHF,TGTGCCAGCAGTGAGGGCAAGACCTACAATCAGCCCCAGCATTTT
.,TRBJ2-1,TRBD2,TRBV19,CASSTATSGYNEQFF,TGTGCCAGTAGTACAGCGACTAGCGGCTACAATGAGCAGTTCTTC
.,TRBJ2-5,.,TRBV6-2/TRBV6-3,CASSYSGLQETQYF,TGTGCCAGCAGTTATTCGGGTTTACAAGAGACCCAGTACTTC
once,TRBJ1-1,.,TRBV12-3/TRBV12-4,CASRGLDTAEAFF,TGTGCCAGCAGGGGCCTCGACACGGCTGAAGCTTTCTTT
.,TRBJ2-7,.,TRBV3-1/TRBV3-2,CASSQEGVAEQYF,TGTGCCAGCAGCCAAGAGGGAGTCGCCGAGCAGTACTTC
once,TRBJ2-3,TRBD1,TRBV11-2,CASSPTGAYLRTDTQYF,TGTGCCAGCAGTCCGACAGGGGCTTATCTCAGAACAGATACGCAGTATTTT
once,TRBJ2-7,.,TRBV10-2,CASRGRDSYEQYF,TGCGCCAGCAGGGGTCGGGACTCCTACGAGCAGTACTTC
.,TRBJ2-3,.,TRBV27,CASSPRQELRTDTQYF,TGTGCCAGCAGTCCAAGACAGGAATTGCGCACAGATACGCAGTATTTT
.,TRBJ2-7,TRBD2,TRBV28,CATAGTSGRSSYEQYF,TGTGCCACTGCCGGGACTAGCGGGCGGAGCTCCTACGAGCAGTACTTC
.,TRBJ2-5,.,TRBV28,CASSLSRETQYF,TGTGCCAGCAGCCTAAGCAGGGAGACCCAGTACTTC
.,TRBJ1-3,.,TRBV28,CASSPDRGNTIYF,TGTGCCAGCAGTCCCGACAGGGGAAACACCATATATTTT
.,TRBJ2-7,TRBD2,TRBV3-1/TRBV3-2,CASSQGLAGSSEQYF,TGTGCCAGCAGCCAAGGCCTAGCGGGATCTTCCGAGCAGTACTTC
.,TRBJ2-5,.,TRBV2,CASSEAPPGTKTQYF,TGTGCCAGCAGTGAAGCGCCTCCGGGAACGAAGACCCAGTACTTC
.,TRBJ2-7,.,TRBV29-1,CSVTSGTYEQYF,TGCAGCGTTACGAGCGGAACCTACGAGCAGTACTTC
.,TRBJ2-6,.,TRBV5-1,CASSPDGGEGGANVLTF,TGCGCCAGCAGCCCGGACGGGGGAGAGGGAGGGGCCAACGTCCTGACTTTC
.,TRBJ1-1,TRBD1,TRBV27,CASSSWTGTEAFF,TGTGCCAGCAGTTCCTGGACAGGCACTGAAGCTTTCTTT
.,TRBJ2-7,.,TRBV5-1,CASSLSPDIRGGEQYF,TGCGCCAGCAGCTTGTCACCCGATATTAGAGGGGGCGAGCAGTACTTC
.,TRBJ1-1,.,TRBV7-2,CASSLGPGGNTEAFF,TGTGCCAGCAGCTTAGGCCCGGGGGGGAACACTGAAGCTTTCTTT
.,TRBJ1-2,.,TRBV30,CAWSWGGRDGYTF,TGTGCCTGGAGCTGGGGGGGAAGGGATGGCTACACCTTC
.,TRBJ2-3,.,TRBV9,CASSLGSSTDTQYF,TGTGCCAGCAGTCTAGGCTCTAGCACAGATACGCAGTATTTT
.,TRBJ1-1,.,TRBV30,CAWSRQNTEAFF,TGTGCCTGGAGCCGACAAAACACTGAAGCTTTCTTT